The sequence of this T cell receptor beta chain was determined in a study of spatial heterogeneity in lung cancer. The time point denotes: sample taken at primary tumor resection. TCRdb independently ran MiXCR on the 5' RACE reads; one entry per CDR3 protein. The data contain 60,000 to 90,000 distinct CDR3 sequences, under 8.5% of them singletons. This CDR3 spans 14 amino acids. V was pared by 6 bases and J by 1 base, with 9 bases between. This clonotype was recorded many times. The V and J genes are TRBV12-3 or TRBV12-4 and TRBJ1-4, with TRBD1 as a possible D gene (6 bases). The material was PBMCs, obtained at surgery. This receptor was identified in a male donor with early-stage non-small cell lung cancer. For the CDR3, the DNA is TGTGCCAGCAGCCCGACAGGAACTAATGAAAAACTGTTTTTT. As protein: CASSPTGTNEKLFF.